The 2 T cell receptor beta chains reported below all come from one sample, sequenced in a study of early T cells in non-severe SARS-CoV-2 infection. TCRdb recomputed calls from the 5' RACE reads with MiXCR, one row per CDR3 protein. The sample contains 69,000 or so distinct CDR3 sequences, 4.6% of which appear only once. The sample here was whole blood, taken at baseline. Receptor source: an adult who was a healthcare worker with PCR-confirmed SARS-CoV-2 infection or an uninfected control (not recorded which). The donor label of this sample is uncertain.

This clonotype was detected only a few times. This chain joins TRBV20-1 and TRBJ1-3; 8 nucleotides align to TRBD1. The germline V gene encodes CDR1 DFQATT and CDR2 SNEGSKA (reference sequence). CDR3 length: 14 amino acids. V shed 6 bases, J shed 0 bases, and the junction held 4 bases outside the gene matches. The CDR3 DNA reads as TGCAGTGCCACTACAGGGGGCTCTGGAAACACCATATATTTT. It codes for CSATTGGSGNTIYF.

This clonotype was seen repeatedly, ten times or more. This chain uses TRBV20-1 with TRBJ2-2; 7 nucleotides match TRBD2. This CDR3 has 16 residues. V trimming: 6 bases; J trimming: 3 bases; junction bases outside the gene matches: 13. Germline V gene lookup returns CDR1 DFQATT and CDR2 SNEGSKA (reference sequence). The CDR3, as DNA: TGCAGTGCAGCCCTTAGGAGCGGGACCTACACCGGGGAGCTGTTTTTT. Translating gives CSAALRSGTYTGELFF.